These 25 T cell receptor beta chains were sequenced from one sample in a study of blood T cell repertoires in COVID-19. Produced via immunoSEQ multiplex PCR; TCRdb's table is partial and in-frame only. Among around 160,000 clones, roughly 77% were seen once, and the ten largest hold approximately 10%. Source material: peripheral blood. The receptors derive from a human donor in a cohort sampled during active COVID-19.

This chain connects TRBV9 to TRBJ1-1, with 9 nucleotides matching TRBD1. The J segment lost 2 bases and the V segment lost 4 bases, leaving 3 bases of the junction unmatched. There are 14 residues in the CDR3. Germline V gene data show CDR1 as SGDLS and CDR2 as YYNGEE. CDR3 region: CASSRDRVNTEAFF. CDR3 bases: TGTGCCAGCAGCCGGGACAGGGTTAACACTGAAGCTTTCTTT.

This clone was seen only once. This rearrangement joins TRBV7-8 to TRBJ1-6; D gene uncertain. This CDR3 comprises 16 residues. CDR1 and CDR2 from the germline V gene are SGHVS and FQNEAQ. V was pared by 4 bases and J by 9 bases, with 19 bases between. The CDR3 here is CASSYPEGYRSSPLHF. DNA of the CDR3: TGTGCCAGCAGCTACCCCGAGGGATACAGAAGTTCACCCCTCCACTTT.

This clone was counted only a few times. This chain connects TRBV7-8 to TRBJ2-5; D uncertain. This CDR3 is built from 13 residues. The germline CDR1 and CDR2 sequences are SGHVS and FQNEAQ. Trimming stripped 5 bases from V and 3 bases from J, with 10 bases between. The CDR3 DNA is TGTGCCAGCAGCCAAGACTGGGAAGAGACCCAGTACTTC. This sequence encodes CASSQDWEETQYF. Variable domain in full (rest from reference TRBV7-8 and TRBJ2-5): GAGVSQSPRYKVAKRGQDVALRCDPISGHVSLFWYQQALGQGPEFLTYFQNEAQLDKSGLPSDRFFAERPEGSVSTLKIQRTQQEDSAVYLCASSQDWEETQYFGPGTRLLVL.

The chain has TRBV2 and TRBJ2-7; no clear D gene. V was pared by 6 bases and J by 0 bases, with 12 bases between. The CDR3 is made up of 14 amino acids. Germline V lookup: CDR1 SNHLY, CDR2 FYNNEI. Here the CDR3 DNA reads TGTGCCAGCAGGTATATTCCGAGCTCCTACGAGCAGTACTTC. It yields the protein CASRYIPSSYEQYF.

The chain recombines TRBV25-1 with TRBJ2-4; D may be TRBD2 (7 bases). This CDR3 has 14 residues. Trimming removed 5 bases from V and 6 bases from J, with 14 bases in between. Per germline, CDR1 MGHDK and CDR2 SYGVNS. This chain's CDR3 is CASSRGGGRNIQYF. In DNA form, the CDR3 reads TGTGCCAGCAGTAGAGGGGGGGGGAGAAACATTCAGTACTTC.

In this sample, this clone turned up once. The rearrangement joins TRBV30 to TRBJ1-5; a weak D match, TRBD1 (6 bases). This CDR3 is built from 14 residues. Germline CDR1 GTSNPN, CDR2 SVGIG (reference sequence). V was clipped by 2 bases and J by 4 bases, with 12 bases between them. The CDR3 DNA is TGTGCCTGGAGTTTCCGACAGGAGAATCAGCCCCAGCATTTT. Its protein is CAWSFRQENQPQHF. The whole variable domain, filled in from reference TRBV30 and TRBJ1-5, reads SQTIHQWPATLVQPVGSPLSLECTVEGTSNPNLYWYRQAAGRGLQLLFYSVGIGQISSEVPQNLSASRPQDRQFILSSKKLLLSDSGFYLCAWSFRQENQPQHFGDGTRLSIL.

The CDR3 coding sequence is TGTGCCAGCAGTTCGACGGGACTAGCGGGGTTCCAATACAATGAGCAGTTCTTC. This encodes CASSSTGLAGFQYNEQFF. This chain joins TRBV28 and TRBJ2-1, with 13 positions matching TRBD2. CDR3 length: 18 amino acids. The germline CDR1 and CDR2 sequences are MDHEN and SYDVKM. Trimming removed 4 bases from V and 4 bases from J; junction bases left unmatched: 10.

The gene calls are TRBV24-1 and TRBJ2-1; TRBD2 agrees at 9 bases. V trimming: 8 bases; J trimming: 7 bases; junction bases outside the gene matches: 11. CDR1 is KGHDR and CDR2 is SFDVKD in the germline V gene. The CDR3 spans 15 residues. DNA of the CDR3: TGTGCCACCATTCCTCCGCGGGGGGGCAAAAATGAGCAGTTCTTC. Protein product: CATIPPRGGKNEQFF.

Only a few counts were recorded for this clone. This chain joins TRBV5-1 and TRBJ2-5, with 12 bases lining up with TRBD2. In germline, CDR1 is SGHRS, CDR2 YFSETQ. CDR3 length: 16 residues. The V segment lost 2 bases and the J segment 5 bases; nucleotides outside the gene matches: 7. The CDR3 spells CASSLLGTSGWETQYF. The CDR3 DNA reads TGCGCCAGCAGCTTACTCGGGACTAGCGGGTGGGAGACCCAGTACTTC.

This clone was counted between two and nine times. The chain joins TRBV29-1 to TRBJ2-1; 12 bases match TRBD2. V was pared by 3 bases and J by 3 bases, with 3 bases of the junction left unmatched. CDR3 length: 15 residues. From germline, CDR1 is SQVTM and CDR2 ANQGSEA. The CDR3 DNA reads TGCAGCGTTGATGGGACTAGCGGGTTCTACAATGAGCAGTTCTTC. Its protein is CSVDGTSGFYNEQFF.

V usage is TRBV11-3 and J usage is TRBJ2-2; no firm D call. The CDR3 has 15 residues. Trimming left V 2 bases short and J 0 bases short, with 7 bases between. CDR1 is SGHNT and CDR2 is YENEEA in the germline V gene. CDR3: CASSLQSANTGELFF. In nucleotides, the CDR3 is TGTGCCAGCAGCTTACAGAGCGCGAACACCGGGGAGCTGTTTTTT. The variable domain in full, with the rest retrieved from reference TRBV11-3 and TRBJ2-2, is EAGVVQSPRYKIIEKKQPVAFWCNPISGHNTLYWYLQNLGQGPELLIRYENEEAVDDSQLPKDRFSAERLKGVDSTLKIQPAELGDSAVYLCASSLQSANTGELFFGEGSRLTVL.

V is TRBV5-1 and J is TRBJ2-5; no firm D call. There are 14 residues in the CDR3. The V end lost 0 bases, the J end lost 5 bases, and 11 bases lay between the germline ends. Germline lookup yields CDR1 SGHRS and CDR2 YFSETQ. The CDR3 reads CASSLAVGWETQYF. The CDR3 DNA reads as TGCGCCAGCAGCTTGGCCGTCGGGTGGGAGACCCAGTACTTC.

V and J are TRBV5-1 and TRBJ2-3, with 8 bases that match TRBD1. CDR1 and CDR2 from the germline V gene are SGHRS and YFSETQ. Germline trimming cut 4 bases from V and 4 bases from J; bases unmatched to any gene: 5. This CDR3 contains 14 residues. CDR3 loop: CASSGDRIADTQYF. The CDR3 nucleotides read TGCGCCAGCAGCGGGGACAGGATTGCAGATACGCAGTATTTT.

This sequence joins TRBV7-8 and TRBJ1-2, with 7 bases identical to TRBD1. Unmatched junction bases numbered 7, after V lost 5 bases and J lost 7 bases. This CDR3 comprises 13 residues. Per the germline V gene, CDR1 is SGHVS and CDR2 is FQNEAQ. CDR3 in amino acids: CASSPDRASGYTF. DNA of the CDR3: TGTGCCAGCAGCCCCGACAGGGCATCTGGCTACACCTTC. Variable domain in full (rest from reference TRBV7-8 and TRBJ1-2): GAGVSQSPRYKVAKRGQDVALRCDPISGHVSLFWYQQALGQGPEFLTYFQNEAQLDKSGLPSDRFFAERPEGSVSTLKIQRTQQEDSAVYLCASSPDRASGYTFGSGTRLTVV.

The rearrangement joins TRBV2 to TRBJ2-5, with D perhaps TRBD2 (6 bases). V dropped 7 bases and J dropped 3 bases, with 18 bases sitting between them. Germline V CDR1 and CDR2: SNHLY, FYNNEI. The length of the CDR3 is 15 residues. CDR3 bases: TGTGCCAGCATCCTTGCGGGATCGTTGAAAGAGACCCAGTACTTC. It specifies CASILAGSLKETQYF.

CDR3 sequence (DNA): TGTGCCATCAGTGTCCAACTAGCGGGAGATTACAATGAGCAGTTCTTC. This encodes CAISVQLAGDYNEQFF. The chain links TRBV10-3 to TRBJ2-1, with 11 nucleotides matching TRBD2. The V and J ends lost 4 bases and 4 bases, in that order; junction bases with no gene match: 6. The CDR3 consists of 16 residues. Germline V CDR1 and CDR2: ENHRY, SYGVKD.

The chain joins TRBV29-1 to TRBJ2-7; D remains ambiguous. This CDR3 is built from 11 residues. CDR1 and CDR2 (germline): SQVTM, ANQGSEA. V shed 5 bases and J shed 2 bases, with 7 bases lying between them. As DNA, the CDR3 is TGCAGCGTTTTTTCGGCCTACGAGCAGTACTTC. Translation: CSVFSAYEQYF.

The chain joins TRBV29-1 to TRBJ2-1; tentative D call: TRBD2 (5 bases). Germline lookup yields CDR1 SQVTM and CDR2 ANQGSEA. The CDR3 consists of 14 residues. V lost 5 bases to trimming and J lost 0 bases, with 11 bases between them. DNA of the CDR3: TGCAGCGTTCTTACGGGGAGCTCCTACAATGAGCAGTTCTTC. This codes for CSVLTGSSYNEQFF.

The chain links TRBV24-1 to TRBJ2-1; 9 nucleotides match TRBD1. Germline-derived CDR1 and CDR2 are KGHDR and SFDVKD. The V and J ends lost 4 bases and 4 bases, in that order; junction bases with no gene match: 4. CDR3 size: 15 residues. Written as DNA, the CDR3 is TGTGCCACCAGTGAGCCGGGACAGGGTTACAATGAGCAGTTCTTC. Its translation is CATSEPGQGYNEQFF.

As DNA, the CDR3 is TGTGCCATCAGGGAGCAGGGGATATCAACAGATACGCAGTATTTT. It codes for CAIREQGISTDTQYF. The gene calls are TRBV10-3 and TRBJ2-3, with a weak D call TRBD1 (6 bases). Germline V gene sequence: CDR1 ENHRY, CDR2 SYGVKD. This CDR3 region has 15 residues. The V gene lost 6 bases and the J gene lost 3 bases, with 16 bases spanning the gap.

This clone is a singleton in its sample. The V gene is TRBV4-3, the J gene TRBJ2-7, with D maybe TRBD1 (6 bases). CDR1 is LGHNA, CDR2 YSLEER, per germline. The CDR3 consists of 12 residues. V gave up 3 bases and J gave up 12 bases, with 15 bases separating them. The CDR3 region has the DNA TGCGCCAGCAGCCAGGTTGACAGGTTAGGGTACTTC. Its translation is CASSQVDRLGYF.

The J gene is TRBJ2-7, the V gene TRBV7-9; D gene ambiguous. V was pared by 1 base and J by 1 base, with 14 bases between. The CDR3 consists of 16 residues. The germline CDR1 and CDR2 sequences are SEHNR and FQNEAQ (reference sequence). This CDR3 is CASSLGWADESYEQYF. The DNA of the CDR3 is TGTGCCAGCAGCTTAGGGTGGGCAGACGAATCCTACGAGCAGTACTTC.

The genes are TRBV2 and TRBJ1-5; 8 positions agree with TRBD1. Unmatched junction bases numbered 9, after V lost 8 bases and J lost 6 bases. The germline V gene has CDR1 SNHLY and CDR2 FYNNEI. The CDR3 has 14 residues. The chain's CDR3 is CASASWTGSQPQHF. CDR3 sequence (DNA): TGTGCCAGCGCGAGTTGGACAGGGAGTCAGCCCCAGCATTTT.

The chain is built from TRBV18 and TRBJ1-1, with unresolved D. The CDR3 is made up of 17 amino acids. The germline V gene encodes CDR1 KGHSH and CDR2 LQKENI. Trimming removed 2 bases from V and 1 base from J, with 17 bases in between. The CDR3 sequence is CASSPGGSVGRNTEAFF. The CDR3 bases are TGTGCCAGCTCACCAGGAGGGAGCGTGGGTAGGAACACTGAAGCTTTCTTT.

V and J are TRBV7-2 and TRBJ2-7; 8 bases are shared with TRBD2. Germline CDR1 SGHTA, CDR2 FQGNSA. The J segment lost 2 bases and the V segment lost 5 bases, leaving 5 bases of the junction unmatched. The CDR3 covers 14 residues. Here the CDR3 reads CASSPTGGAYEQYF. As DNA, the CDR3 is TGTGCCAGCAGCCCAACCGGGGGGGCCTACGAGCAGTACTTC. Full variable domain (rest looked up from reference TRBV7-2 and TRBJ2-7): GAGVSQSPSNKVTEKGKDVELRCDPISGHTALYWYRQSLGQGLEFLIYFQGNSAPDKSGLPSDRFSAERTGGSVSTLTIQRTQQEDSAVYLCASSPTGGAYEQYFGPGTRLTVT.